This TCR beta chain was documented in a study of blood T cell repertoires in COVID-19. On the study more broadly: Acute and convalescent COVID-19 samples came from the United States, Italy and Spain.

Two negative PCRs, clearance, or symptom resolution had been documented for recovered Cohort 3 donors. Assay used: immunoSEQ multiplex PCR; TCRdb lists only in-frame clones, some missing. The sample consists of approximately 250,000 clones, around 88% of them appearing once. V was pared by 2 bases and J by 7 bases, with 20 bases between. Germline CDR1 reads MDHEN; CDR2 reads SYDVKM. CDR3 length: 17 residues. This receptor was taken from a woman aged 25 to 39 who had recovered from COVID-19. Sequencing was carried out using PBMCs or T cells enriched from blood (not recorded which). The chain uses TRBV28 and TRBJ1-4, with D possibly being TRBD1 (6 bases). The CDR3 DNA follows: TGTGCCAGCAGTTTAGATTGGACAGTACTGGGCGGTGAAAAACTGTTTTTT. Residues: CASSLDWTVLGGEKLFF. Looking up the rest from reference TRBV28 and TRBJ1-4 gives the full variable domain: DVKVTQSSRYLVKRTGEKVFLECVQDMDHENMFWYRQDPGLGLRLIYFSYDVKMKEKGDIPEGYSVSREKKERFSLILESASTNQTSMYLCASSLDWTVLGGEKLFFGSGTQLSVL.